The next 26 T cell receptor beta chains were all read from a single sample in a study of cytotoxic CD8 clonotypes in ibrutinib-treated CLL. Libraries were prepared by immunoSEQ multiplex PCR; TCRdb keeps only in-frame clonotypes and omits some of them. This table holds about 310,000 clones, just under 80% found once. The sequences come from PBMCs, collected before ibrutinib treatment. These receptors came from a human donor with chronic lymphocytic leukemia.

For this clone: The sample has other DNA sequences that encode this CDR3 too. The CDR3 reads CSASRGGYTF. The CDR3 DNA reads as TGCAGTGCTAGTAGGGGGGGCTACACCTTC. The chain combines TRBV20-1 with TRBJ1-2; D might be TRBD1 (6 bases). Trimming cost V 3 bases and J 8 bases, with 7 bases left between them. The CDR3 totals 10 residues. Germline assignment: CDR1 DFQATT and CDR2 SNEGSKA (reference sequence).

In DNA form, the CDR3 reads TGTGCCAGCTCCGACCTTGGGCGACACGGAGGCTACACCTTC. This codes for CASSDLGRHGGYTF. J is TRBJ1-2 and V is TRBV18; unclear D gene. This CDR3 spans 14 amino acids. Germline V gene sequence: CDR1 KGHSH, CDR2 LQKENI. V lost 6 bases to trimming and J lost 8 bases, with 19 bases between them.

The CDR3 DNA sequence: TGTGCCAGCAGCGTCAGTCTTGGGGGATTTTCTGGAAACACCATATATTTT. This encodes CASSVSLGGFSGNTIYF. This chain links TRBV9 with TRBJ1-3, with D maybe TRBD1 (5 bases). Germline V gene data show CDR1 as SGDLS and CDR2 as YYNGEE. V lost 2 bases and J lost 1, with 16 bases in between. The CDR3 consists of 17 residues.

The genes are TRBV2 and TRBJ2-1, with 8 positions matching TRBD2. This CDR3 is 14 amino acids long. J gave up 7 bases and V 7 bases, and 9 bases lay outside the gene matches. Germline CDR1 reads SNHLY; CDR2 reads FYNNEI. In DNA form, the CDR3 reads TGTGCCAGCATTCACACCGGGGGGGGAAATGAGCAGTTCTTC. Translating it yields CASIHTGGGNEQFF.

The sample holds a few counts of this clone. The V call is TRBV6-1, the J call TRBJ1-4; 7 nucleotides line up with TRBD1. Germline lookup yields CDR1 MNHNS and CDR2 SASEGT. The ends lost 5 bases at V and 2 bases at J; junction bases unmatched: 2. The CDR3 is 14 amino acids. CDR3 sequence (DNA): TGTGCCAGCAGTTTGACAGGGACTAATGAAAAACTGTTTTTT. Its translation is CASSLTGTNEKLFF.

The rearrangement joins TRBV25-1 to TRBJ2-3; no reliable D call. V was cut by 3 bases and J by 6 bases, with 10 bases left in between. Germline V gene lookup returns CDR1 MGHDK and CDR2 SYGVNS. CDR3 length: 13 amino acids. The CDR3 sequence is CASSEGWADTQYF. CDR3 coding DNA: TGTGCCAGCAGTGAGGGTTGGGCGGATACGCAGTATTTT.

The genes are TRBV10-3 and TRBJ1-5; perhaps TRBD1 as D (6 bases). Trimming took off 6 bases at V and 6 bases at J, with 15 bases between the two ends. Germline V lookup: CDR1 ENHRY, CDR2 SYGVKD. The CDR3 sequence is 14 residues long. The CDR3 sequence: CAISAGVTFQPQHF. The CDR3 coding sequence is TGTGCCATCAGCGCAGGGGTTACTTTTCAGCCCCAGCATTTT.

The chain is built from TRBV30 and TRBJ1-1; the match to TRBD1 covers 7 bases. Per the germline V gene, CDR1 is GTSNPN and CDR2 is SVGIG (reference sequence). This CDR3 has 14 residues. J was trimmed by 5 bases and V by 2 bases; bases with no gene match: 8. CDR3: CAWSRQGWETEAFF. The CDR3 nucleotides read TGTGCCTGGAGTAGACAGGGCTGGGAGACTGAAGCTTTCTTT.

This chain connects TRBV29-1 to TRBJ2-1; 11 bases are shared with TRBD2. In germline, CDR1 is SQVTM, CDR2 ANQGSEA. The CDR3 covers 15 residues. V was clipped by 7 bases and J by 6 bases; unmatched bases: 11. CDR3 loop: CSAPRLAGILNEQFF. CDR3 nucleotides: TGCAGCGCCCCTCGACTAGCGGGGATCCTCAATGAGCAGTTCTTC.

This clone occurred once. This sequence joins TRBV27 and TRBJ2-3; D is unclear. The CDR3 length is 15 residues. Germline lookup yields CDR1 MNHEY and CDR2 SMNVEV (reference sequence). V lost 1 base and J 2 bases, leaving 10 bases between the germline ends. The CDR3, as DNA: TGTGCCAGCAGTTTATTGTCGCGGAACACAGATACGCAGTATTTT. Amino acids: CASSLLSRNTDTQYF.

The chain has TRBV10-3 and TRBJ2-7; TRBD1 matches at 8 bases. The CDR3 is 13 amino acids. The germline CDR1 and CDR2 sequences are ENHRY and SYGVKD. V lost 10 bases to trimming and J lost 0 bases; unmatched junction nucleotides: 5. The CDR3 region is CANGQGFSYEQYF. The CDR3 DNA sequence: TGTGCCAACGGACAGGGCTTCTCCTACGAGCAGTACTTC.

The J gene is TRBJ1-1, the V gene TRBV9, with D unclear. The CDR3 totals 15 residues. Germline assignment: CDR1 SGDLS and CDR2 YYNGEE. The V end was cut by 0 bases, the J end by 1 base, with 10 bases between. CDR3 residues: CASSVVGGRNTEAFF. The CDR3 bases are TGTGCCAGCAGCGTAGTAGGAGGGAGGAACACTGAAGCTTTCTTT.

This chain's CDR3 is CASSDLRGTDWGYQPQHF. In nucleotides, the CDR3 is TGTGCCAGCAGTGACCTCCGGGGGACAGACTGGGGTTATCAGCCCCAGCATTTT. V is TRBV6-1 and J is TRBJ1-5; the match to TRBD1 covers 7 bases. The CDR3 has 18 residues. V gave up 3 bases and J gave up 5 bases; unmatched junction bases: 16. The germline gives CDR1 MNHNS, CDR2 SASEGT.

The genes are TRBV5-1 and TRBJ2-1; the D gene is possibly TRBD2 (6 bases). Germline V gene sequence: CDR1 SGHRS, CDR2 YFSETQ. CDR3 size: 16 residues. V gave up 0 bases and J gave up 4 bases, with 14 bases separating them. The CDR3 protein is CASSLVRDLSYNEQFF. The CDR3 DNA reads TGCGCCAGCAGCTTGGTGCGGGACTTAAGTTACAATGAGCAGTTCTTC.

This chain connects TRBV27 to TRBJ1-2, with 8 bases that match TRBD1. V dropped 6 bases and J dropped 5; count of bases not matched to a gene: 5. The CDR3 consists of 13 residues. Germline V gives CDR1 MNHEY, CDR2 SMNVEV (reference sequence). CDR3 sequence reads: CASSGDRLYGYTF. CDR3 DNA: TGTGCCAGCAGCGGGGACAGGCTTTATGGCTACACCTTC.

The chain couples TRBV6-5 to TRBJ1-6, with 8 bases matching TRBD1. J was trimmed by 7 bases and V by 11 bases; bases with no gene match: 7. The CDR3 contains 13 residues. Per the germline V gene, CDR1 is MNHEY and CDR2 is SVGAGI. In DNA, the CDR3 is TGTGCCTCCCTCCGGGACAGGAATTCACCCCTCCACTTT. This sequence encodes CASLRDRNSPLHF.

This clone was counted between two and nine times. This chain joins TRBV5-1 and TRBJ1-2; D unclear. CDR3 size: 13 residues. The V gene's germline CDR1 is SGHRS and CDR2 YFSETQ. V dropped 2 bases and J dropped 1 base, with 6 bases sitting between them. DNA for the CDR3: TGCGCCAGCAGCTTACAGAGTAACTATGGCTACACCTTC. It yields the protein CASSLQSNYGYTF.

This rearrangement joins TRBV27 to TRBJ2-1, with TRBD2 matching 8 bases. Germline CDR1 is MNHEY and CDR2 is SMNVEV (reference sequence). The V and J ends lost 5 bases and 3 bases, in that order; junction bases with no gene match: 3. There are 14 residues in the CDR3. CDR3 residues: CASSVGTSYNEQFF. CDR3 in DNA: TGTGCCAGCAGTGTTGGGACTAGCTACAATGAGCAGTTCTTC.

V usage is TRBV28 and J usage is TRBJ2-5, with D perhaps TRBD1 (5 bases). Germline CDR1 and CDR2: MDHEN and SYDVKM. Trimming pared 3 bases from V and 7 bases from J, leaving 18 bases between. The length of the CDR3 is 15 residues. In DNA form, the CDR3 reads TGTGCCAGCAGTTTTCTTACAGGTGGGGTGGGGACCCAGTACTTC. Residues: CASSFLTGGVGTQYF.

The rearrangement uses TRBV7-6 and TRBJ2-1; 9 bases match TRBD2. Trimming took 5 bases from V and 5 from J; bases not matched to a gene: 4. The CDR3 consists of 14 residues. The germline gives CDR1 SGHVS, CDR2 FNYEAQ. For the CDR3, the DNA is TGTGCCAGCAGCGGACGACTAGCGGACAATGAGCAGTTCTTC. This sequence encodes CASSGRLADNEQFF.

J is TRBJ2-2 and V is TRBV29-1; D perhaps matches TRBD1 (7 bases). Germline loops: CDR1 SQVTM, CDR2 ANQGSEA. This CDR3 has 12 residues. Trimming pared 7 bases from V and 6 bases from J, leaving 12 bases between. CDR3 loop: CSATGRPGELFF. The CDR3 nucleotides are TGCAGCGCGACAGGGAGGCCCGGGGAGCTGTTTTTT.

The rearrangement uses TRBV10-3 and TRBJ1-2; no clear D gene. Per germline, CDR1 ENHRY and CDR2 SYGVKD. The CDR3 is 13 residues long. Trimming pared 6 bases from V and 7 bases from J, leaving 15 bases between. CDR3 in DNA: TGTGCCATCAGCAAGGAAAGCCCTGTTGGCTACACCTTC. This sequence encodes CAISKESPVGYTF.

This clone has a single count. The rearrangement links TRBV5-1 to TRBJ2-1; possibly TRBD2 for D (6 bases). Trimming took off 0 bases at V and 1 base at J, with 11 bases between the two ends. The CDR3 is 16 residues long. Germline V gene lookup returns CDR1 SGHRS and CDR2 YFSETQ. As DNA, the CDR3 is TGCGCCAGCAGCTTGGTAGGGCGGGGTTCCTACAATGAGCAGTTCTTC. Its translation: CASSLVGRGSYNEQFF. The variable domain in full, with the rest retrieved from reference TRBV5-1 and TRBJ2-1, is KAGVTQTPRYLIKTRGQQVTLSCSPISGHRSVSWYQQTPGQGLQFLFEYFSETQRNKGNFPGRFSGRQFSNSRSEMNVSTLELGDSALYLCASSLVGRGSYNEQFFGPGTRLTVL.

The J gene is TRBJ1-1, the V gene TRBV30; no firm D call. This CDR3 is 12 amino acids long. Germline CDR1 GTSNPN, CDR2 SVGIG (reference sequence). V was shortened by 0 bases and J by 5 bases, with 7 bases between the two germline ends. The CDR3 sequence: CAWSVGWTEAFF. DNA of the CDR3: TGTGCCTGGAGTGTAGGATGGACTGAAGCTTTCTTT.

This chain uses TRBV10-2 with TRBJ2-7; D is undetermined. There are 14 residues in the CDR3. From germline, CDR1 is WSHSY and CDR2 SAAADI. Trimming took off 3 bases at V and 7 bases at J, with 16 bases between the two ends. The CDR3 bases are TGCGCCAGCAGTGACGTCGGAACCCTCAGGGAGCAGTACTTC. Its protein is CASSDVGTLREQYF.

The chain links TRBV30 to TRBJ1-2; D might be TRBD1 (6 bases). This CDR3 is 13 amino acids long. Trimming took 6 bases from V and 5 from J, leaving 16 bases between them. Germline-derived CDR1 and CDR2 are GTSNPN and SVGIG (reference sequence). CDR3 coding DNA: TGTGCCTGCCCCCAGGGGCGCGGGTATGGCTACACCTTC. It translates to CACPQGRGYGYTF.